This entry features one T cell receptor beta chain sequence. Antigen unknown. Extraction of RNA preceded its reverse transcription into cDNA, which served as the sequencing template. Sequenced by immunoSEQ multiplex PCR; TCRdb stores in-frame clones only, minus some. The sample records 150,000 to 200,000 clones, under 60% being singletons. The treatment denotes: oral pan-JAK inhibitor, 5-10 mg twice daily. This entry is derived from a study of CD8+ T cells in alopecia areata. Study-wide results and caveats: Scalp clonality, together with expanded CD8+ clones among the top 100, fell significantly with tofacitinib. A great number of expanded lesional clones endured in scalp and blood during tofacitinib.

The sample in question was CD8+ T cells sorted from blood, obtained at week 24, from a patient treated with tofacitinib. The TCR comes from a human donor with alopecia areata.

CDR3 nucleotide sequence: TGCAGCGTTGAAGGGACCCGGACAGGGGATGCCTACGAGCAGTACTTC. Translated, it gives CSVEGTRTGDAYEQYF. V and J are TRBV29-1 and TRBJ2-7; 9 bases map to TRBD1. The CDR3 is 16 residues long. Germline loops: CDR1 SQVTM, CDR2 ANQGSEA. V shed 1 base, J shed 2 bases, and the junction held 9 bases outside the gene matches.